These 16 T cell receptor beta chains originate from one sample sequenced in a study of blood T cell repertoires in COVID-19. Profiling relied on immunoSEQ multiplex PCR, and the TCRdb table lists in-frame clones only, not all of them. The repertoire has around 290,000 clones, around nine tenths of them found once; the top ten carry less than 3%. Sample: PBMCs or T cells enriched from blood (not recorded which). These receptors were obtained from a woman between 18 and 29 years old who had recovered from COVID-19.

The chain combines TRBV3-1 (or the pseudogene TRBV3-2) with TRBJ2-1; 8 bases fit TRBD2. The CDR3 is made up of 17 amino acids. V shed 4 bases and J 0 bases; nucleotides not matched to a gene: 8. CDR1 is LGHDT and CDR2 is YNNKEL in the germline V gene (reference sequence). The CDR3 coding sequence is TGTGCCAGCAGCCGCAGACTAGCGCGCAGCTCCTACAATGAGCAGTTCTTC. Translated, it gives CASSRRLARSSYNEQFF.

The genes are TRBV7-9 and TRBJ2-7, with D unresolved. Germline loops: CDR1 SEHNR, CDR2 FQNEAQ (reference sequence). With 1 base removed from V and 5 bases from J, the gap between germline ends came to 18 bases. This CDR3 spans 16 amino acids. CDR3 protein: CASSLEYAVSSDEQYF. The CDR3 DNA is TGTGCCAGCAGCTTAGAATACGCGGTTTCGAGCGACGAGCAGTACTTC.

CDR3 sequence (DNA): TGTGCCAGCAGTTACACGGATTCACCCCTCCACTTT. Translating gives CASSYTDSPLHF. This sequence joins TRBV6-2 or TRBV6-3 and TRBJ1-6, with D uncertain. The CDR3 sequence is 12 residues long. The germline V gene has CDR1 MNHEY and CDR2 SVGEGT. V dropped 2 bases and J dropped 8 bases, with 4 bases sitting between them.

CDR3 sequence: CASSSPTTSSYEQYF. CDR3 in DNA: TGTGCCAGCAGCTCCCCTACTACAAGCTCCTACGAGCAGTACTTC. The chain combines TRBV7-3 with TRBJ2-7; D gene ambiguous. The V end was cut by 4 bases, the J end by 0 bases, with 13 bases between. CDR3 length: 15 amino acids. Germline V CDR1 and CDR2: SGHTA, FQGTGA.

The chain combines TRBV4-3 with TRBJ1-2; TRBD1 matches at 8 bases. Trimming removed 3 bases from V and 3 bases from J; junction bases left unmatched: 9. CDR3 size: 16 residues. Germline V gene sequence: CDR1 LGHNA, CDR2 YSLEER. CDR3 sequence (DNA): TGCGCCAGCAGCCAGGGCCAGGGGGCTGGATACTATGGCTACACCTTC. The encoded protein is CASSQGQGAGYYGYTF.

The chain employs TRBV7-2 and TRBJ1-1; D remains unclear. Trimming took 2 bases from V and 8 from J, leaving 9 bases between them. The CDR3 length is 12 residues. Germline CDR1 SGHTA, CDR2 FQGNSA. The CDR3 loop reads CASSLSAGEAFF. The CDR3 DNA follows: TGTGCCAGCAGCTTATCGGCGGGGGAAGCTTTCTTT.

V gene TRBV27 combines with J gene TRBJ2-3; TRBD2 matches 7 bases. Germline CDR1 MNHEY, CDR2 SMNVEV (reference sequence). This CDR3 contains 15 residues. J gave up 5 bases and V 3 bases, and 8 bases lay outside the gene matches. CDR3 amino acids: CASSFLREQGDTQYF. CDR3 sequence (DNA): TGTGCCAGCAGTTTTTTGCGGGAGCAGGGAGATACGCAGTATTTT.

The chain carries TRBV5-6 and TRBJ2-1; 9 bases align to TRBD1. The CDR3 loop spans 15 amino acids. With 4 bases clipped from V and 4 bases from J, the junction kept 6 bases outside the gene matches. CDR1 SGHDT and CDR2 YYEEEE come from the germline V gene. CDR3: CASSVRDREYNEQFF. CDR3 DNA sequence: TGTGCCAGCAGCGTCCGGGACAGGGAATACAATGAGCAGTTCTTC. Looking up the rest from reference TRBV5-6 and TRBJ2-1 gives the full variable domain: DAGVTQSPTHLIKTRGQQVTLRCSPKSGHDTVSWYQQALGQGPQFIFQYYEEEERQRGNFPDRFSGHQFPNYSSELNVNALLLGDSALYLCASSVRDREYNEQFFGPGTRLTVL.

Comments on this clone: One end of the junction is discordant with germline, which a read error may explain. This sequence joins TRBV6-2 or TRBV6-3 and TRBJ1-5; D is perhaps TRBD1 (5 bases). Germline loops: CDR1 MNHEY, CDR2 SVGEGT. The CDR3 is 14 amino acids. As DNA, the CDR3 is TGTGCCAGCAGCAATGGGGCCAGCACTCAGCCCCAGCATTTT. It yields the protein CASSNGASTQPQHF.

The chain employs TRBV29-1 and TRBJ2-7; 9 positions match TRBD2. Germline assignment: CDR1 SQVTM and CDR2 ANQGSEA. The CDR3 totals 14 residues. The V gene end was trimmed by 6 bases and the J gene end by 0 bases; junction bases not matched to a gene: 6. CDR3 sequence (DNA): TGCAGCGTCCAAGCGGGAGGTCTCTCCTACGAGCAGTACTTC. Translating gives CSVQAGGLSYEQYF.

This sequence joins TRBV19 and TRBJ2-7, with TRBD2 as a possible D gene (5 bases). Between the trimmed V and J ends, which lost 1 base and 2 bases, there was a span of 9 bases. The germline gives CDR1 LNHDA, CDR2 SQIVND (reference sequence). The CDR3 contains 14 residues. Here the CDR3 reads CASSIGVGAYEQYF. The CDR3 region has the DNA TGTGCCAGTAGTATAGGGGTCGGGGCCTACGAGCAGTACTTC.

The rearrangement links TRBV5-6 to TRBJ2-1, with D perhaps TRBD1 (6 bases). V was pared by 4 bases and J by 1 base, with 18 bases between. CDR3 size: 17 residues. CDR1 is SGHDT, CDR2 YYEEEE, per germline. The CDR3 sequence is CASSPTTLRGSYNEQFF. The CDR3 bases are TGTGCCAGCAGCCCTACGACTCTGAGGGGGTCCTACAATGAGCAGTTCTTC.

This chain uses TRBV18 with TRBJ2-1, with 9 bases matching TRBD2. CDR3 length: 15 residues. V was pared by 3 bases and J by 7 bases, with 7 bases of the junction left unmatched. CDR1 is KGHSH and CDR2 is LQKENI in the germline V gene. This chain's CDR3 is CASSPVAGGLNEQFF. CDR3 in DNA: TGTGCCAGCTCACCTGTCGCGGGAGGGCTAAATGAGCAGTTCTTC. Based on the CDR3 plus reference TRBV18 and TRBJ2-1, the full variable domain is NAGVMQNPRHLVRRRGQEARLRCSPMKGHSHVYWYRQLPEEGLKFMVYLQKENIIDESGMPKERFSAEFPKEGPSILRIQQVVRGDSAAYFCASSPVAGGLNEQFFGPGTRLTVL.

Only one count was recorded for this clone. The J gene is TRBJ1-4, the V gene TRBV29-1; 8 positions agree with TRBD1. J lost 8 bases, V lost 2 bases, and 4 bases had no gene match. The V gene's germline CDR1 is SQVTM and CDR2 ANQGSEA. The CDR3 consists of 13 residues. The CDR3 sequence is CSVETGGGEKLFF. DNA for the CDR3: TGCAGCGTTGAAACAGGGGGAGGGGAAAAACTGTTTTTT. The full variable domain, rest sourced from reference TRBV29-1 and TRBJ1-4, is SAVISQKPSRDICQRGTSLTIQCQVDSQVTMMFWYRQQPGQSLTLIATANQGSEATYESGFVIDKFPISRPNLTFSTLTVSNMSPEDSSIYLCSVETGGGEKLFFGSGTQLSVL.

The CDR3 DNA follows: TGTGCCAGTAGTATATCGGGGGCCTACGAGCAGTACTTC. It codes for CASSISGAYEQYF. The J gene is TRBJ2-7, the V gene TRBV19, with D perhaps TRBD2 (6 bases). CDR3 length: 13 amino acids. Germline V gives CDR1 LNHDA, CDR2 SQIVND (reference sequence). Trimming pared 2 bases from V and 2 bases from J, leaving 7 bases between.

This chain links TRBV2 with TRBJ2-3, with 10 bases matching TRBD2. Germline loops: CDR1 SNHLY, CDR2 FYNNEI. Trimming removed 2 bases from V and 3 bases from J; junction bases left unmatched: 2. This CDR3 contains 15 residues. The CDR3 loop is CASSESSGRTDTQYF. The CDR3 nucleotides read TGTGCCAGCAGTGAAAGTAGCGGGAGGACAGATACGCAGTATTTT.